A selection of T cell receptor beta chains follows, all from one sample in a study of technical replicates of blood from a handful of donors. TCRdb's table, derived via immunoSEQ multiplex PCR, lists solely in-frame clones and lacks some. Seen here are 8,500 to 13,000 clones, roughly 94% observed once, and the top ten hold roughly 7%. Specimen: PBMCs. These receptors were obtained from a human donor in good health. CDR3s leave out the opening cysteine and the closing phenylalanine or tryptophan.

V gene: TRBV14
CDR3 protein: ASSQRDLLNTEAF

V gene: TRBV5-4
CDR3 protein: ASSFTLAGTGELF

V gene: TRBV27
CDR3 protein: ASKQGVIRGGPYEQY

V gene: TRBV11-3
CDR3 protein: ASSPGTGREQY

V gene: TRBV5-1
CDR3 protein: ASSKETGYNEQF

V gene: TRBV5-1
CDR3 protein: ASSAGERETQY

V gene: TRBV6-5
CDR3 protein: ASTPTGGRETQY

V gene: TRBV6-5
CDR3 protein: ASSYWQGANEKLF

V gene: TRBV29-1
CDR3 protein: SVGLAGSTDTQY

V gene: TRBV28
CDR3 protein: ASSLFASKLF

V gene: TRBV29-1
CDR3 protein: SVGRVTEAF

V gene: TRBV6-5
CDR3 protein: ASSYSGRAYEQY

V gene: TRBV7-9
CDR3 protein: ASTSLETQY

V gene: TRBV2
CDR3 protein: ASGDRTGANVLT

V gene: TRBV9
CDR3 protein: ASSAGIESTGAF

V gene: TRBV9
CDR3 protein: ASSPQQGSYNEQF

V gene: TRBV2
CDR3 protein: ASSEQDTVNTEAF

V gene: TRBV29-1
CDR3 protein: SVEALARDEQF

V gene: TRBV7-2
CDR3 protein: ASSLVYRAQETQY

V gene: TRBV29-1
CDR3 protein: SVVFSRDYHNEQF

V gene: TRBV6-4
CDR3 protein: ASRRFGQGTDTQY

V gene: TRBV4-2
CDR3 protein: ASSQDYEGGTEAF

V gene: TRBV7-9
CDR3 protein: ASSTSGLAGGQYNEQF

V gene: TRBV7-8
CDR3 protein: ASIPGGTDTQY

V gene: TRBV6-4
CDR3 protein: ASSILADNEQF

V gene: TRBV6-5
CDR3 protein: ASSYTRRGYNEQF

V gene: TRBV9
CDR3 protein: ASTVGSGGTDTQY

V gene: TRBV6-5
CDR3 protein: ASSPRVSGANVLT

V gene: TRBV25-1
CDR3 protein: ASSGLAGVSMREQF

V gene: TRBV14
CDR3 protein: ASSQNRGQGAF

V gene: TRBV18
CDR3 protein: ASSPMGGGTDTQY

V gene: TRBV18
CDR3 protein: ASSPMGGRGYEQY

V gene: TRBV4-1
CDR3 protein: ASSQGTGLPSGANVLT

V gene: TRBV27
CDR3 protein: ASSLSWGLAAPEY

V gene: TRBV27
CDR3 protein: ASSPSTGGYEQY

V gene: TRBV5-1
CDR3 protein: ASQGQPNTEAF

V gene: TRBV4-2
CDR3 protein: ASSQDTNSGANVLT

V gene: TRBV4-2
CDR3 protein: ASSQLGDNEQF

V gene: TRBV29-1
CDR3 protein: SVEGALAGARDTQY

V gene: TRBV14
CDR3 protein: ASSQDIGSTEAF

V gene: TRBV28
CDR3 protein: ASRAQGQYEQY

V gene: TRBV6-4
CDR3 protein: ASSDEVLGQPQH

V gene: TRBV6-4
CDR3 protein: ASSDSGTSSSGANVLT

V gene: TRBV7-9
CDR3 protein: ASSEQGGQGREKLF

V gene: TRBV5-1
CDR3 protein: ASSPAGGPSPLH

V gene: TRBV9
CDR3 protein: ASSVAGLAGVYEQY

V gene: TRBV27
CDR3 protein: ASSLAGGYEQY

V gene: TRBV29-1
CDR3 protein: SVGAGQDYGYT

V gene: TRBV7-9
CDR3 protein: ASSSFSYLDGVGYYEQY

V gene: TRBV5-7
CDR3 protein: ASSLVRGYEQY